The following is a T cell receptor (beta chain) sequence with its context. The data were obtained in a study of blood T cell repertoires in COVID-19. Study details: Spain, Italy and the United States supplied samples that represented acute and convalescent COVID-19.

CDR1 and CDR2 (germline): MNHEY, SMNVEV (reference sequence). V shed 5 bases and J 5 bases; nucleotides not matched to a gene: 10. CDR3 length equals 17 residues. The repertoire was sequenced with immunoSEQ multiplex PCR; TCRdb's copy has only in-frame clones and lacks some. The sample has roughly 300,000 clones; 87% are singletons. V and J are TRBV27 and TRBJ2-1; the match to TRBD2 covers 12 bases. This clonotype was obtained from a woman in her forties or fifties who had recovered from COVID-19. Specimen: peripheral blood. Written as DNA, the CDR3 is TGTGCCAGCAGTCTGGCTGCTAGCGGGAGGGTCCACAATGAGCAGTTCTTC. Its protein product is CASSLAASGRVHNEQFF.